This T cell receptor beta chain was observed in a study of cytomegalovirus exposure and HLA in healthy donors. Study-wide findings and caveats: Previously analyzed data showed that most TCR beta V segments were productive at a frequency of about 87% or about 30%. Within a later analysis, the majority of CMV-associated TCR beta chains appeared HLA-restricted.

The CDR3 contains 15 residues. V was cut by 2 bases and J by 5 bases, with 13 bases left in between. The germline V gene encodes CDR1 MNHNS and CDR2 SASEGT. Turning to this clone: Its specificity is unknown.

The PCR was carried out with 60 Vbeta primers and 13 Jbeta primers. Here immunoSEQ multiplex PCR was the method, and the copy in TCRdb shows in-frame clones only, minus some. The sample comprises about 110,000 clones, approximately 70% of which are singletons, and around 0.95% rests with the top ten. This TCR derives from a woman in her 30s in good health and CMV-seronegative. This chain connects TRBV6-1 to TRBJ1-5; D is uncertain. The sample taken for sequencing was PBMCs. CDR3 in amino acids: CASSENILTHQPQHF. For the CDR3, the DNA is TGTGCCAGCAGTGAAAACATCTTGACTCATCAGCCCCAGCATTTT.